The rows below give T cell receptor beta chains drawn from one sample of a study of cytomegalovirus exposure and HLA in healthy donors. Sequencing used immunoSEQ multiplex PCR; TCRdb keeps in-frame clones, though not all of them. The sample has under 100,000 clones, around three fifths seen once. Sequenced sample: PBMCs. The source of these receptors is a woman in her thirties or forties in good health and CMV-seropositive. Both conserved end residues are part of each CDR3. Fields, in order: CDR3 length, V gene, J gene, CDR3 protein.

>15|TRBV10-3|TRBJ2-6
CAISGQLSGANVLTF
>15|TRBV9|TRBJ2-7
CASSLSLANTYEQYF
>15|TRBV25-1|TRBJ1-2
CASSEYRGQGGSYTF
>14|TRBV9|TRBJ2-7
CASSVGDRGYEQYF
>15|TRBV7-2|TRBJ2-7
CASSRQGIISYEQYF
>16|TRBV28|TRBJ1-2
CASSSGTADTNYGYTF
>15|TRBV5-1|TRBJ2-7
CASSNSGSAAYEQYF
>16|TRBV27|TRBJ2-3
CASSLLASGLGDTQYF
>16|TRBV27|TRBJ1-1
CASSSEGGAGNTEAFF
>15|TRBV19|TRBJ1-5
CATSQGPESNQPQHF
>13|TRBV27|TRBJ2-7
CASSFREGREQYF
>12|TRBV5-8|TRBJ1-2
CASTGVAYGYTF
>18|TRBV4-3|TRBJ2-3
CASSQDLRRGRKADTQYF
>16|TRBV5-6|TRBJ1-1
CASNLDMLSKNTEAFF
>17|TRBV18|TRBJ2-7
CASSPSVVGQGAYEQYF
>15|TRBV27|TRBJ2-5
CASSPSGSYGETQYF
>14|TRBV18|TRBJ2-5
CASSYAGAEETQYF
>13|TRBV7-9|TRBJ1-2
CASSPQGSGGYTF
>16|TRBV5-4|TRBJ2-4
CASSSGGSRAKNIQYF
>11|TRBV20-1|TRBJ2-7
CSARAGYEQYF
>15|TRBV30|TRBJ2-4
CAAEASGVAKNIQYF
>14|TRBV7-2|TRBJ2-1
CASSPTSGTGEQFF
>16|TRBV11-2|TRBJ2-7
CASSLVGHRGLGEQYF
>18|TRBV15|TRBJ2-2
CATSRDYLLVTGTGELFF
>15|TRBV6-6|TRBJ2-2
CASSQYDGLNGELFF
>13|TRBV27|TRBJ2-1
CASSGLASNEQFF
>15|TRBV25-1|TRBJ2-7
CASSDSGGSSREQYF
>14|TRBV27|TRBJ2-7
CASSLKGAPYEQYF
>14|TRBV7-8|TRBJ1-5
CASSPRRGNQPQHF
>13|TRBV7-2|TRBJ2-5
CASSSGLGQTQYF
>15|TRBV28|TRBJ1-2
CASSLSLRGSYGYTF
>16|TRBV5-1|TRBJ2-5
CASSWTSGAYQETQYF
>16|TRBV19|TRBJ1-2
CASSFPYADRGYGYTF
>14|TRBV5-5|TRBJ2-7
CASSLVTSDYEQYF
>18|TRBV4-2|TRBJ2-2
CASSPEGLAGKNTGELFF
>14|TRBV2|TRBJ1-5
CASQKQGWDQPQHF
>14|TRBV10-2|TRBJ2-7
CASSGGQGVAEQYF
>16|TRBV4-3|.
CASRKTSGQGTYEQYF
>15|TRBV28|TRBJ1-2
CASSSHVTGFYGYTF